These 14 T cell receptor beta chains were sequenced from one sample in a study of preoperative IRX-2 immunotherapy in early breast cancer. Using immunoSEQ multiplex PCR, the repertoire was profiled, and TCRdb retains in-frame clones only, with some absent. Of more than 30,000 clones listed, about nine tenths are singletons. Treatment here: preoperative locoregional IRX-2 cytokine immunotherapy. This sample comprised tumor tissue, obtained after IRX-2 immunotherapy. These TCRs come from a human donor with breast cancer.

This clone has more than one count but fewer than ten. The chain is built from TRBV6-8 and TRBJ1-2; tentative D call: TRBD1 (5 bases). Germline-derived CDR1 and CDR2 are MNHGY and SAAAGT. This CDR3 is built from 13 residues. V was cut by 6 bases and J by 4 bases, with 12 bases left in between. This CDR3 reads CASSFAGGYGYTF. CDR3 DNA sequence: TGTGCCAGCAGCTTTGCTGGGGGCTATGGCTACACCTTC.

For the CDR3, the DNA is TGCGCCAGCAGCTTCGGTGACGGGCCCTACGAGCAGTACTTC. It is translated as CASSFGDGPYEQYF. V is TRBV5-1 and J is TRBJ2-7, with D uncertain. CDR1 SGHRS and CDR2 YFSETQ come from the germline V gene. This CDR3 comprises 14 residues. The V end was cut by 2 bases, the J end by 2 bases, with 11 bases between.

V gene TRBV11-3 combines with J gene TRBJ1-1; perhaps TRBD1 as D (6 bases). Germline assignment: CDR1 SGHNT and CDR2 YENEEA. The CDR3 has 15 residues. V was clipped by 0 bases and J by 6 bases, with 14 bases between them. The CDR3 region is CASSLEQGRVAEAFF. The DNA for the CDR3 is TGTGCCAGCAGCTTAGAACAGGGCCGAGTCGCTGAAGCTTTCTTT.

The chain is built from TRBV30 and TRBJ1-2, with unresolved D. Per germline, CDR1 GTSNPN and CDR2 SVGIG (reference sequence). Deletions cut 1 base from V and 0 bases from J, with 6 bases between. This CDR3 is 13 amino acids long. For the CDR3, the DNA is TGTGCCTGGAGTGCCTTAACTAACTATGGCTACACCTTC. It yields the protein CAWSALTNYGYTF.

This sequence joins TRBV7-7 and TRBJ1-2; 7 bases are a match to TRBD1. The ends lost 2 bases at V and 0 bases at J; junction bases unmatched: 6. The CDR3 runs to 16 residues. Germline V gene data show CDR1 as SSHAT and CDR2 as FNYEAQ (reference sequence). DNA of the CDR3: TGTGCCAGCAGCTTAAACAGGGGCCGAGCTAACTATGGCTACACCTTC. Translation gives CASSLNRGRANYGYTF.

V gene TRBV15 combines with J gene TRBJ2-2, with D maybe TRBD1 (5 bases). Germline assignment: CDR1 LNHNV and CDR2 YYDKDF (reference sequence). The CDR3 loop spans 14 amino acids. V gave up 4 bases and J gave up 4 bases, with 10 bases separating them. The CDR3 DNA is TGTGCCACCAGCAAAGGGGATCGCACCGGGGAGCTGTTTTTT. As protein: CATSKGDRTGELFF.

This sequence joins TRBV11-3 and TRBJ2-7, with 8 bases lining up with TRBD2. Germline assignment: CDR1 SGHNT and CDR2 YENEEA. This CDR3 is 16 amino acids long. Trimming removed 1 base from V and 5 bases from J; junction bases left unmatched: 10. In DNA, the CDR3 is TGTGCCAGCAGCTTAGTAATAAGCGGGAGTCCCCACGAGCAGTACTTC. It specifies CASSLVISGSPHEQYF.

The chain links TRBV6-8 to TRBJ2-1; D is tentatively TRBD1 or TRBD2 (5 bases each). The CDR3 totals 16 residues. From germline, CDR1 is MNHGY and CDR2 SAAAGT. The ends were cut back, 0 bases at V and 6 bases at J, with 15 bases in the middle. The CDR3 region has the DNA TGTGCCAGCAGTTACTCGGACTCCGGGGCGGGCAATGAGCAGTTCTTC. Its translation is CASSYSDSGAGNEQFF.

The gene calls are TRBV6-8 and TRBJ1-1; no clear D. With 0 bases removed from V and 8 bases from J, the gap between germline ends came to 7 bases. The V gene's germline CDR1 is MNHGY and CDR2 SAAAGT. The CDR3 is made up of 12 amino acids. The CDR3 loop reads CASSYSTGEAFF. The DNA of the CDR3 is TGTGCCAGCAGTTACTCGACGGGAGAAGCTTTCTTT.

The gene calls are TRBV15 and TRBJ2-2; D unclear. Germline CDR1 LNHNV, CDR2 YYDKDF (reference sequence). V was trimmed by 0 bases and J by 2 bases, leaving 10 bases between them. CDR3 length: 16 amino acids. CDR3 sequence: CATSRDLGGNTGELFF. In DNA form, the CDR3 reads TGTGCCACCAGCAGAGATCTGGGCGGCAACACCGGGGAGCTGTTTTTT.

CDR3: CASNRSQSSGNTIYF. In DNA form, the CDR3 reads TGTGCCAGTAATAGATCCCAGAGCTCTGGAAACACCATATATTTT. The chain joins TRBV19 to TRBJ1-3, with unresolved D. With 7 bases removed from V and 0 bases from J, the gap between germline ends came to 13 bases. Germline-derived CDR1 and CDR2 are LNHDA and SQIVND (reference sequence). The CDR3 is 15 residues long.

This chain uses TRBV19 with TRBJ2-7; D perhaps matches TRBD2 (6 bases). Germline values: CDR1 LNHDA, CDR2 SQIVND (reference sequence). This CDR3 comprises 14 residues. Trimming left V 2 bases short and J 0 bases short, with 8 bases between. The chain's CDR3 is CASSISGSSYEQYF. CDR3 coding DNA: TGTGCCAGTAGTATATCCGGGAGCTCCTACGAGCAGTACTTC.

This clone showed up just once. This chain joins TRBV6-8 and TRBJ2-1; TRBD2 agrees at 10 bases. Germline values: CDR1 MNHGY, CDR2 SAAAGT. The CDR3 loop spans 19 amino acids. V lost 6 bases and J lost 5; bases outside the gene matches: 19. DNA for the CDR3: TGTGCCAGCAGCATAATCCCCGGGGGAGAACTAGCGGGAAACAATGAGCAGTTCTTC. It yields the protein CASSIIPGGELAGNNEQFF.

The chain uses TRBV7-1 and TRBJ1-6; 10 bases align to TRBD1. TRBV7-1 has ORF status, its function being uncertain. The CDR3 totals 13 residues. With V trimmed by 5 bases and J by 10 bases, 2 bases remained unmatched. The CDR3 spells CASSGQGGSPLHF. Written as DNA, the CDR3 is TGTGCCAGCAGCGGACAGGGGGGATCACCCCTCCACTTT.